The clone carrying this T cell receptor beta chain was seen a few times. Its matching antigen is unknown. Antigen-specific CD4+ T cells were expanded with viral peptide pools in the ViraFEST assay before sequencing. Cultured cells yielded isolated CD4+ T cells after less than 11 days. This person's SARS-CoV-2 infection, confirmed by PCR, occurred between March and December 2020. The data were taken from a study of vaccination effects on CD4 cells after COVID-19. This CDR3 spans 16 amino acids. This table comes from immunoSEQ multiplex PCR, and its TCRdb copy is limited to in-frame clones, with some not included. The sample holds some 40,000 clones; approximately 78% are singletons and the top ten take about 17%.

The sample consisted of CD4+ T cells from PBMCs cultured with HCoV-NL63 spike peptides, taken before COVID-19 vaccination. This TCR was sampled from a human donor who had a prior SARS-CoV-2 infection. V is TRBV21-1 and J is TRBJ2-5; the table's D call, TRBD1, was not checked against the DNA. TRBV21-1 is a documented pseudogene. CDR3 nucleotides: TGTGCCAGCAGGAAAGGGGCAGGGGGACTCCAAGAGACCCAGTACTTC. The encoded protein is CASRKGAGGLQETQYF.